These T cell receptor beta chains were read from a single sample in a study of T-cell memory formation after mild COVID-19. MiXCR, applied by TCRdb to the 5' RACE reads, yields one record per CDR3 protein. The sample consists of 450,000 or so distinct CDR3 sequences, about 23% of them appearing once. The sample taken for sequencing was PBMCs or a T cell subset sorted from them (not recorded which). The origin of the receptors is an adult woman who had mild COVID-19 (a few samples of this study predate the infection). Cell type and time point are not known. Each CDR3 is given with its conserved first and last residue. The D gene is left open where the match is weak. Some rows have no size entry. The others give once, few or many, or a class for an expanded clone.

clone_size	d_call	j_call	v_call	cdr3_aa	cdr3_nt
.	.	TRBJ1-1	TRBV27	CASSLRGMDTEAFF	TGTGCCAGCAGTTTAAGGGGGATGGACACTGAAGCTTTCTTT
.	.	TRBJ1-1	TRBV29-1	CSAVTGLNTEAFF	TGCAGCGCTGTGACAGGTTTGAACACTGAAGCTTTCTTT
few	.	TRBJ2-2	TRBV7-2	CASSLLRSHGELFF	TGTGCCAGCAGCTTACTTCGGAGCCACGGGGAGCTGTTTTTT
few	TRBD2	TRBJ2-1	TRBV15	CATSAGREYNEQFF	TGTGCCACCAGCGCGGGGCGGGAGTACAATGAGCAGTTCTTC
few	.	TRBJ2-2	TRBV4-3	CASSQGILNTGELFF	TGCGCCAGCAGCCAAGGGATCCTGAACACCGGGGAGCTGTTTTTT
.	TRBD2	TRBJ2-1	TRBV12-3/TRBV12-4	CASSLRGGAINEQFF	TGTGCCAGCAGTTTACGCGGGGGGGCCATAAATGAGCAGTTCTTC
few	.	TRBJ1-1	TRBV5-1	CASRVSMNTEAFF	TGCGCCAGCAGGGTTTCAATGAACACTGAAGCTTTCTTT
few	TRBD2	TRBJ2-7	TRBV12-3/TRBV12-4	CASRGLAYEQYF	TGTGCCAGCAGGGGACTAGCCTACGAGCAGTACTTC
.	TRBD1	TRBJ2-5	TRBV6-6	CASSYSTGQETQYF	TGTGCCAGCAGTTACTCGACAGGGCAAGAGACCCAGTACTTC
.	TRBD1	TRBJ2-3	TRBV7-3	CASSFDRGWDTQYF	TGTGCCAGCAGCTTCGACAGGGGGTGGGATACGCAGTATTTT
few	TRBD2	TRBJ2-1	TRBV12-3/TRBV12-4	CASSPGGRGEQFF	TGTGCCAGCAGCCCGGGGGGACGGGGTGAGCAGTTCTTC
.	TRBD1	TRBJ1-4	TRBV7-9	CASSVALTRDRGTWTNEKLFF	TGTGCCAGCAGCGTAGCCCTAACCCGGGACAGGGGGACGTGGACTAATGAAAAACTGTTTTTT
.	.	TRBJ1-1	TRBV12-3/TRBV12-4	CASSFGRGVTEAFF	TGTGCCAGCAGTTTCGGGAGAGGGGTCACTGAAGCTTTCTTT
few	TRBD2	TRBJ2-7	TRBV7-2	CASSAGLAAYEQYF	TGTGCCAGCAGCGCGGGACTAGCGGCCTACGAGCAGTACTTC
.	TRBD1	TRBJ1-2	TRBV3-1	CASSLQMTGGDGYTF	TGTGCCAGCAGCCTACAAATGACAGGGGGGGATGGCTACACCTTC
few	TRBD2	TRBJ2-1	TRBV30	CAWGRTSGRNEQFF	TGTGCCTGGGGGAGGACTAGCGGGAGAAATGAGCAGTTCTTC
.	.	TRBJ2-5	TRBV6-6	CASSMVLIQETQYF	TGTGCCAGCAGCATGGTTCTCATCCAAGAGACCCAGTACTTC
few	.	TRBJ2-1	TRBV7-9	CASSLSTINEQFF	TGTGCCAGCAGTCTTTCGACCATCAATGAGCAGTTCTTC
few	.	TRBJ1-1	TRBV6-1	CASSEPYRQPEAFF	TGTGCCAGCAGTGAACCCTACAGGCAACCTGAAGCTTTCTTT
few	.	TRBJ2-3	TRBV7-9	CASSRDGSTDTQYF	TGTGCCAGCAGCAGGGACGGAAGCACAGATACGCAGTATTTT
few	.	TRBJ2-3	TRBV6-6	CASSSHTGTQYF	TGTGCCAGCAGTTCCCACACTGGGACGCAGTATTTT
few	.	TRBJ2-5	TRBV29-1	CSVGDGNQETQYF	TGCAGCGTTGGGGACGGAAACCAAGAGACCCAGTACTTC
few	TRBD1	TRBJ1-2	TRBV15	CATSRDRDRANYGYTF	TGTGCCACCAGCAGGGACCGGGACAGGGCTAACTATGGCTACACCTTC
few	.	TRBJ1-1	TRBV7-6	CASSSTPDRNTEAFF	TGTGCCAGCAGCTCTACCCCGGACAGGAACACTGAAGCTTTCTTT
.	TRBD1	TRBJ1-1	TRBV30	CAWDPGTANTEAFF	TGTGCCTGGGACCCCGGGACAGCTAACACTGAAGCTTTCTTT
few	TRBD2	TRBJ2-2	TRBV5-1	CASSHRLAGGSGELFF	TGCGCCAGCAGCCACCGACTAGCGGGGGGGTCCGGGGAGCTGTTTTTT
few	.	TRBJ1-1	TRBV7-9	CASSLESGAFF	TGTGCCAGCAGCTTAGAGTCCGGAGCTTTCTTT
.	.	TRBJ2-6	TRBV19	CASVREPGANVLTF	TGTGCCAGTGTACGGGAGCCCGGGGCCAACGTCCTGACTTTC
.	TRBD2	TRBJ2-5	TRBV2	CASQRGQETQYF	TGTGCCTCCCAGCGGGGGCAAGAGACCCAGTACTTC
.	TRBD2	TRBJ2-1	TRBV7-9	CASSRPWKREYNEQFF	TGTGCCAGCAGCCGTCCGTGGAAGCGGGAGTACAATGAGCAGTTCTTC
few	.	TRBJ2-1	TRBV24-1	CATSDLGSGRNNEQFF	TGTGCCACCAGTGATTTAGGCAGTGGGAGGAACAATGAGCAGTTCTTC
.	.	TRBJ1-1	TRBV7-2	CASSLGRQTHYTEAFF	TGTGCCAGCAGCTTAGGCAGACAGACACATTACACTGAAGCTTTCTTT
few	.	TRBJ1-5	TRBV3-1	CASSPTGRQPQHF	TGTGCCAGCAGCCCGACAGGCCGCCAGCCCCAGCATTTT
few	TRBD1	TRBJ2-3	TRBV15	CATSTRTGSGTDTQYF	TGTGCCACCAGCACCCGGACAGGGTCAGGCACAGATACGCAGTATTTT
.	TRBD2	TRBJ2-2	TRBV4-1	CASSQKGPGGPSGELFF	TGCGCCAGCAGCCAGAAAGGGCCGGGGGGGCCTAGCGGGGAGCTGTTTTTT
few	.	TRBJ1-2	TRBV15	CATSRDRTGSSGYTF	TGTGCCACCAGCAGAGATAGAACAGGGTCCTCTGGCTACACCTTC
.	.	TRBJ2-7	TRBV5-6	CASRPVAESYEQYF	TGTGCCAGCAGACCGGTGGCAGAATCCTACGAGCAGTACTTC
.	TRBD1	TRBJ2-7	TRBV27	CASSFSGQGYYEQYF	TGTGCCAGCAGTTTTTCCGGACAGGGCTACTACGAGCAGTACTTC
few	.	TRBJ1-4	TRBV4-1	CASSPRRSDGNEKLFF	TGCGCCAGCAGCCCAAGGAGGTCGGACGGGAATGAAAAACTGTTTTTT
.	.	TRBJ2-7	TRBV5-1	CASSSQGRGEQYF	TGCGCCAGCAGCTCCCAGGGTCGTGGCGAGCAGTACTTC
.	.	TRBJ1-5	TRBV24-1	CATSGGTQNQPQHF	TGTGCCACCAGTGGAGGGACACAAAATCAGCCCCAGCATTTT
.	TRBD2	TRBJ2-1	TRBV2	CASRPPRSSGRKNEQFF	TGTGCCAGCAGGCCCCCCCGGTCTAGCGGGAGGAAGAATGAGCAGTTCTTC
.	.	TRBJ2-7	TRBV6-2/TRBV6-3	CASSSRHGQKGSYEQYF	TGTGCCAGCAGTTCGCGACATGGCCAAAAGGGCTCCTACGAGCAGTACTTC
many	TRBD2	TRBJ2-1	TRBV5-1	CASRPGTSGPSYNEQFF	TGCGCCAGCAGACCTGGGACTAGCGGGCCCTCCTACAATGAGCAGTTCTTC
once	.	TRBJ1-2	TRBV4-3	CASSNDPQGSNGYTF	TGCGCCAGCAGCAACGACCCTCAGGGAAGTAATGGCTACACCTTC
.	TRBD1	TRBJ1-2	TRBV24-1	CATSDGGQRTGYTF	TGTGCCACCAGTGATGGGGGACAGCGAACTGGCTACACCTTC
.	.	TRBJ1-1	TRBV5-5	CASRKVEGTEAFF	TGTGCCAGCAGGAAGGTTGAGGGGACTGAAGCTTTCTTT
.	TRBD2	TRBJ2-3	TRBV5-4	CASSGTSGTADTQYF	TGTGCCAGCAGCGGGACTAGCGGGACTGCAGATACGCAGTATTTT
.	TRBD2	TRBJ2-1	TRBV7-9	CASSSGTGLAYNEQFF	TGTGCCAGCAGCTCAGGGACGGGACTAGCCTACAATGAGCAGTTCTTC
.	TRBD2	TRBJ2-7	TRBV12-3/TRBV12-4	CASSFQTSGSTNEQYF	TGTGCCAGCAGTTTTCAGACTAGCGGGAGTACCAACGAGCAGTACTTC
many	.	TRBJ2-1	TRBV7-3	CASSFDSYNEQFF	TGTGCCAGCAGCTTCGACTCCTACAATGAGCAGTTCTTC
many	.	TRBJ1-5	TRBV20-1	CSARQGNQPQHF	TGCAGTGCTAGACAGGGGAATCAGCCCCAGCATTTT
few	.	TRBJ2-5	TRBV7-2	CASSFRRQETQYF	TGTGCCAGCAGCTTCAGAAGACAAGAGACCCAGTACTTC
.	.	TRBJ1-1	TRBV12-3/TRBV12-4	CASSWRRGTEAFF	TGTGCCAGCAGTTGGAGACGGGGCACTGAAGCTTTCTTT
few	TRBD2	TRBJ2-5	TRBV20-1	CSARESRTSRPGVTQYF	TGCAGTGCTAGGGAAAGTCGGACTAGCCGGCCCGGGGTGACCCAGTACTTC